This T cell receptor (beta chain) was obtained from a study of cytomegalovirus exposure and HLA in healthy donors. Study-level information: Researchers found that about four fifths of some 400 genotyped donors fell within the Caucasian-associated ancestry cluster. The study's findings and limits: The presence/absence work took it that sequencing depth was about the same across donors.

The PCR ran on 60 Vbeta and 13 Jbeta primers. TCRdb's table, derived via immunoSEQ multiplex PCR, lists solely in-frame clones and lacks some. The table has 200,000 or so clones, 76% seen once. This CDR3 contains 12 residues. Germline CDR1 MNHNS, CDR2 SASEGT. Trimming took off 10 bases at V and 2 bases at J, with 11 bases between the two ends. As concerns this clone: Antigen unknown.

The TCR sequence derives from a man younger than 35 in good health and CMV-seronegative. The V gene is TRBV6-1, the J gene TRBJ1-2; D possibly corresponds to TRBD1 (5 bases). Material: PBMCs. The DNA for the CDR3 is TGTGCCACCAGGACATCGAACTATGGCTACACCTTC. It codes for CATRTSNYGYTF.